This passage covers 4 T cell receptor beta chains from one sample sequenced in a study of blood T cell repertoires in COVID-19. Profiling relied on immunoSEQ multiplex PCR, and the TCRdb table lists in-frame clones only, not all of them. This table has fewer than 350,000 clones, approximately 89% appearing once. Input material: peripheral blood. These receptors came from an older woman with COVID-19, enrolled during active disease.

The chain's CDR3 is CASSKYIDTNTEAFF. CDR3 nucleotide sequence: TGCGCCAGCAGCAAATATATCGACACCAACACTGAAGCTTTCTTT. This sequence joins TRBV5-1 and TRBJ1-1; D remains unclear. The CDR3 sequence is 15 residues long. V lost 4 bases and J 2 bases, leaving 15 bases between the germline ends. Germline CDR1 and CDR2: SGHRS and YFSETQ.

The DNA for the CDR3 is TGCGCCAGCAGCCGGGACAACTATAATTCACCCCTCCACTTT. It encodes CASSRDNYNSPLHF. This chain joins TRBV5-1 and TRBJ1-6; possibly TRBD1 for D (6 bases). V gave up 4 bases and J gave up 3 bases, with 8 bases separating them. From germline, CDR1 is SGHRS and CDR2 YFSETQ. The CDR3 has 14 amino acids.

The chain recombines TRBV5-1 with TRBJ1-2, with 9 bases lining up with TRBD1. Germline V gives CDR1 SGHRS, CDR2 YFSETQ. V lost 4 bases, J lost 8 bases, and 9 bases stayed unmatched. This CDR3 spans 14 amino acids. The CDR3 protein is CASSPDGTGSGYTF. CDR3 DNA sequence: TGCGCCAGCAGCCCGGACGGGACAGGGTCCGGCTACACCTTC.

CDR3 sequence (DNA): TGTGCCAGCAGAGGGTCCGGAGGGTCCGAGCAGTACTTC. Protein: CASRGSGGSEQYF. The chain employs TRBV2 and TRBJ2-7; D might be TRBD2 (6 bases). This CDR3 is 13 amino acids long. Trimming removed 6 bases at V and 6 bases at J, with 15 bases between. Germline V gives CDR1 SNHLY, CDR2 FYNNEI.